These 3 T cell receptor beta chains originate from one sample sequenced in a study of blood T cell repertoires in COVID-19. Using immunoSEQ multiplex PCR, the repertoire was profiled, and TCRdb retains in-frame clones only, with some absent. The data contain about 11,000 clones, roughly 86% of them singletons. Source material: peripheral blood. These receptors originate from a man aged 45-65 years with active COVID-19.

The chain joins TRBV28 to TRBJ2-2; 7 bases are shared with TRBD1. The CDR3 is made up of 15 amino acids. J lost 10 bases, V lost 6 bases, and 14 bases had no gene match. CDR1 and CDR2 from the germline V gene are MDHEN and SYDVKM. The CDR3 DNA sequence: TGTGCCAGCAGCGCTGGGACAGAAAAAGGAGTGGAGCTGTTTTTT. Its translation is CASSAGTEKGVELFF.

The chain uses TRBV3-1 (or the pseudogene TRBV3-2) and TRBJ2-1, with D tentatively TRBD2 (6 bases). CDR3 size: 15 residues. Germline V gene lookup returns CDR1 LGHDT and CDR2 YNNKEL (reference sequence). Trimming removed 1 base from V and 5 bases from J, with 12 bases in between. As DNA, the CDR3 is TGTGCCAGCAGCCAAGCGCCAGCGGGCGACAATGAGCAGTTCTTC. Translation gives CASSQAPAGDNEQFF.

This sequence joins TRBV7-6 and TRBJ2-1; D remains unclear. Trimming pared 4 bases from V and 0 bases from J, leaving 10 bases between. The CDR3 runs 15 residues. The germline V gene encodes CDR1 SGHVS and CDR2 FNYEAQ. CDR3 nucleotide sequence: TGTGCCAGCAGCTCCCCCCTGAGCTCCTACAATGAGCAGTTCTTC. It specifies CASSSPLSSYNEQFF. Using reference TRBV7-6 and TRBJ2-1 for the parts outside the CDR3, the full variable domain is GAGVSQSPRYKVTKRGQDVALRCDPISGHVSLYWYRQALGQGPEFLTYFNYEAQQDKSGLPNDRFSAERPEGSISTLTIQRTEQRDSAMYRCASSSPLSSYNEQFFGPGTRLTVL.